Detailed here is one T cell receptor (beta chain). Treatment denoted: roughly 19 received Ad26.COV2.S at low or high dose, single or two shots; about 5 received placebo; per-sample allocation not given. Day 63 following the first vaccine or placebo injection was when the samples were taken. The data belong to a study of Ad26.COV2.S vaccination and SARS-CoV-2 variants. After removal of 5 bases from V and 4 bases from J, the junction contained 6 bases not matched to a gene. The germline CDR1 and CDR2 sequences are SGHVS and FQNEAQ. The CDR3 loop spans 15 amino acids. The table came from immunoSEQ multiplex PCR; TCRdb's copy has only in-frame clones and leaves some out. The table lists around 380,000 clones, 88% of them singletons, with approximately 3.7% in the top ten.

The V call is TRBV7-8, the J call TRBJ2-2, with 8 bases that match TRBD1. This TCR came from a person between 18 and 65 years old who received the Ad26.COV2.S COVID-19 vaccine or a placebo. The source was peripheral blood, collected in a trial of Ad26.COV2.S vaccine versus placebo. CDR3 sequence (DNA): TGTGCCAGCAGCCCGACAGGGGACGGCACCGGGGAGCTGTTTTTT. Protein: CASSPTGDGTGELFF.